This is a list of T cell receptor beta chains from one sample in a study of beta chain features in type 1 diabetes. TCRdb's table, derived via immunoSEQ multiplex PCR, lists solely in-frame clones and lacks some. This sample carries 150,000 to 200,000 clones, roughly 59% of them seen once, and the ten largest clones take about 0.091%. Material for sequencing was naive CD4+ T cells from blood. These TCRs come from a young man with type 1 diabetes. CDR3s include the opening cysteine and the closing phenylalanine or tryptophan. The D gene is left open where the match is weak. Clone size appears in some rows only: once, few, many, or a class for an expanded clone.

CDR3aa,CDR3nt,abundance,v_gene,d_gene,j_gene
CSVTSNPYEQYF,TGCAGCGTCACCTCGAACCCCTACGAGCAGTACTTC,.,TRBV29-1,.,TRBJ2-7
CASSQDISGRANYGYTF,TGTGCCAGCAGCCAAGATATCTCAGGCAGAGCTAACTATGGCTACACCTTC,few,TRBV14,.,TRBJ1-2
CASSSVQSPDTQYF,TGTGCCAGCAGTAGCGTGCAAAGCCCAGATACGCAGTATTTT,few,TRBV25-1,.,TRBJ2-3
CSVATDYYEQYF,TGCAGCGTTGCGACAGATTACTACGAGCAGTACTTC,.,TRBV29-1,.,TRBJ2-7
CASSDFTGTGYEQYF,TGTGCCAGCAGTGATTTTACCGGGACAGGCTACGAGCAGTACTTC,.,TRBV25-1,TRBD1,TRBJ2-7
CSVVNDRLGTQYF,TGCAGCGTTGTCAACGACAGACTAGGGACCCAGTACTTC,.,TRBV29-1,.,TRBJ2-5
CSVLTEGYQETQYF,TGCAGCGTGCTCACAGAGGGGTACCAAGAGACCCAGTACTTC,few,TRBV29-1,.,TRBJ2-5
CASSAVDSYEQYF,TGTGCCAGCAGCGCAGTGGATTCCTACGAGCAGTACTTC,.,TRBV9,.,TRBJ2-7
CASSLGLGDTQYF,TGTGCCAGCAGCTTAGGCCTAGGAGATACGCAGTATTTT,.,TRBV11-2,.,TRBJ2-3
CAWSVLGRTQYF,TGTGCCTGGAGTGTACTGGGCCGGACCCAGTACTTC,.,TRBV30,.,TRBJ2-5
CASSVGQGAGYTF,TGTGCCAGCAGCGTCGGACAGGGGGCTGGCTACACCTTC,.,TRBV9,TRBD1,TRBJ1-2